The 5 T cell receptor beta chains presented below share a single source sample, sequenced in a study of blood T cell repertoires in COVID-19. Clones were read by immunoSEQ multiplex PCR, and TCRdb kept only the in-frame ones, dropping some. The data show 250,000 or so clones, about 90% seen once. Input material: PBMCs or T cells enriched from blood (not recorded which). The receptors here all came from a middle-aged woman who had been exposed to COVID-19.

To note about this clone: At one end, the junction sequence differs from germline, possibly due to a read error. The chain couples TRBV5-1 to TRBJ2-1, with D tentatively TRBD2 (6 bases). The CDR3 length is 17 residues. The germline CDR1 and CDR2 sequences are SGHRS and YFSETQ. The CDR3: CASSIPLVGGYENEQFF. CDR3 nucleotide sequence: TGTGCCAGCAGCATCCCCCTTGTGGGAGGATATGAGAATGAGCAGTTCTTC.

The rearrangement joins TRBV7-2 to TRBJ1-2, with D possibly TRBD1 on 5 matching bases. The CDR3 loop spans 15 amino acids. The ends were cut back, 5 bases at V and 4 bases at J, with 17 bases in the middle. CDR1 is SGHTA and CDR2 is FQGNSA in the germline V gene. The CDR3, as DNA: TGTGCCAGCAGCCAGGGTGGGGGGTTCTCCTATGGCTACACCTTC. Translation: CASSQGGGFSYGYTF.

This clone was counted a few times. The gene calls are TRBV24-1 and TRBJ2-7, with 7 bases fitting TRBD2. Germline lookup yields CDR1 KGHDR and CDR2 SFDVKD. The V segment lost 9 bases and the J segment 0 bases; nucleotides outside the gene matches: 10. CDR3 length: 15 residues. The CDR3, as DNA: TGTGCCACCGGACAAGCGGGATCCCCCTCCTACGAGCAGTACGTC. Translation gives CATGQAGSPSYEQYV.

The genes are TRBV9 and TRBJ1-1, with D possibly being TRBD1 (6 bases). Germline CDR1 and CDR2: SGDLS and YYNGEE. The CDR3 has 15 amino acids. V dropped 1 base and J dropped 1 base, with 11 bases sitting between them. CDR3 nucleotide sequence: TGTGCCAGCAGCGTAACAGGGAACGGGAACACTGAAGCTTTCTTT. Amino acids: CASSVTGNGNTEAFF.

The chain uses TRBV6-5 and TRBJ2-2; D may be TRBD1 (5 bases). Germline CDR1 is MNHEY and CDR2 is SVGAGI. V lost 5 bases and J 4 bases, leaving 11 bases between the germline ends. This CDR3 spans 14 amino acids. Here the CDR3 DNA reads TGTGCCAGCAGTAATCGACAGAGCACCGGGGAGCTGTTTTTT. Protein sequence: CASSNRQSTGELFF.